Listed here are 29 T cell receptor beta chains from one sample, sequenced in a study of cytomegalovirus exposure and HLA in healthy donors. Only in-frame clones appear in the TCRdb table, and some are missing; sequencing was by immunoSEQ multiplex PCR. This table holds about 53,000 clones, 92% found once. The sample comprised PBMCs. Receptors were obtained from a man younger than 30 in good health and CMV-seronegative.

V usage is TRBV2 and J usage is TRBJ2-7; 7 positions match TRBD1. The CDR3 runs to 15 residues. V lost 2 bases, J lost 0 bases, and 4 bases stayed unmatched. Germline CDR1 SNHLY, CDR2 FYNNEI. CDR3 nucleotides: TGTGCCAGCAGTGAACCGAGACAGGGCTCCTACGAGCAGTACTTC. Its protein is CASSEPRQGSYEQYF.

This clone was detected once. The chain links TRBV28 to TRBJ2-5, with 8 bases that match TRBD2. V was pared by 7 bases and J by 5 bases, with 15 bases of the junction left unmatched. From germline, CDR1 is MDHEN and CDR2 SYDVKM. CDR3 length: 16 residues. This chain's CDR3 is CASTLERERVEETQYF. The CDR3 DNA reads TGTGCCAGCACCTTAGAGCGGGAGAGGGTGGAGGAGACCCAGTACTTC.

This chain links TRBV28 with TRBJ2-7; 7 bases align to TRBD2. The CDR3 is made up of 13 amino acids. Trimming cost V 9 bases and J 2 bases; bases outside gene matches: 7. CDR1 is MDHEN and CDR2 is SYDVKM in the germline V gene. The CDR3 spells CASGRSGTYEQYF. DNA for the CDR3: TGTGCCAGTGGACGGAGCGGGACCTACGAGCAGTACTTC.

The V and J genes are TRBV6-5 and TRBJ2-1; 9 positions agree with TRBD2. The CDR3 length is 15 residues. V lost 10 bases and J lost 4; bases outside the gene matches: 11. Germline loops: CDR1 MNHEY, CDR2 SVGAGI. This chain's CDR3 is CATWGPSGDYNEQFF. Here the CDR3 DNA reads TGTGCCACCTGGGGGCCTAGCGGGGATTACAATGAGCAGTTCTTC.

A single count supports this clone. The rearrangement joins TRBV2 to TRBJ1-1; D remains ambiguous. V was trimmed by 2 bases and J by 1 base, leaving 5 bases between them. This CDR3 is 13 amino acids long. CDR1 SNHLY and CDR2 FYNNEI come from the germline V gene. This CDR3 reads CASSETRNTEAFF. The CDR3 DNA follows: TGTGCCAGCAGTGAAACTCGGAACACTGAAGCTTTCTTT.

The chain couples TRBV7-9 to TRBJ2-4; D possibly corresponds to TRBD1 (6 bases). The CDR3 runs 17 residues. The ends were cut back, 1 base at V and 2 bases at J, with 15 bases in the middle. CDR1 SEHNR and CDR2 FQNEAQ come from the germline V gene (reference sequence). CDR3 in DNA: TGTGCCAGCAGCTTAGGAGTGGGGGCGCCTACCAAAAACATTCAGTACTTC. As protein: CASSLGVGAPTKNIQYF.

The V call is TRBV19, the J call TRBJ1-2; D is perhaps TRBD1 (6 bases). In germline, CDR1 is LNHDA, CDR2 SQIVND (reference sequence). This CDR3 is 14 amino acids long. The V and J ends lost 3 bases and 7 bases respectively, with 15 bases between them. The CDR3 coding sequence is TGTGCCAGTAGTATGATCAGGGGAGGGTCTGGCTACACCTTC. Its translation: CASSMIRGGSGYTF.

This chain connects TRBV5-5 to TRBJ2-7; 9 nucleotides line up with TRBD2. The CDR3 runs to 15 residues. J was trimmed by 7 bases and V by 3 bases; bases with no gene match: 11. Germline V CDR1 and CDR2: SGHKS, YYEKEE (reference sequence). Here the CDR3 reads CASSSGAGLAWEQYF. In nucleotides, the CDR3 is TGTGCCAGCAGCTCCGGGGCGGGACTAGCTTGGGAGCAGTACTTC.

The sample holds a few counts of this clone. The gene calls are TRBV7-3 and TRBJ2-7; D is perhaps TRBD2 (6 bases). The CDR3 totals 16 residues. In germline, CDR1 is SGHTA, CDR2 FQGTGA. V lost 11 bases, J lost 4 bases, and 27 bases lay in between. The CDR3 is CASRPAPSGVPYEQYF. The DNA of the CDR3 is TGTGCCTCCAGACCTGCCCCCTCGGGAGTTCCTTACGAGCAGTACTTC.

The chain recombines TRBV5-4 with TRBJ1-5; D perhaps matches TRBD1 (6 bases). This CDR3 region has 14 residues. Trimming stripped 0 bases from V and 4 bases from J, with 8 bases between. CDR1 is SGHNT and CDR2 is YYREEE in the germline V gene (reference sequence). The CDR3 nucleotides are TGTGCCAGCAGCTTGGACAGGGCAAATCAGCCCCAGCATTTT. Protein product: CASSLDRANQPQHF.

The sample holds one count of this clone. The chain is built from TRBV5-4 and TRBJ1-2, with a weak D call TRBD1 (5 bases). From germline, CDR1 is SGHNT and CDR2 YYREEE (reference sequence). CDR3 length equals 12 residues. The V and J ends lost 6 bases and 8 bases respectively, with 14 bases between them. Written as DNA, the CDR3 is TGTGCCAGCACATCAGGGTGGTGGGGCTACACCTTC. Protein product: CASTSGWWGYTF.

The count of this clone is one. J is TRBJ2-6 and V is TRBV11-1, with a tentative D call TRBD2 (6 bases). Trimming pared 5 bases from V and 2 bases from J, leaving 16 bases between. Germline CDR1 reads SGHAT; CDR2 reads FQDESV (reference sequence). The CDR3 contains 17 residues. Here the CDR3 DNA reads TGTGCCAGCAGCGCAACCGGGACTGTCGCTGGGGCCAACGTCCTGACTTTC. This sequence encodes CASSATGTVAGANVLTF.

The chain links TRBV28 to TRBJ1-5; D is possibly TRBD1 (6 bases). The CDR3 runs 16 residues. V lost 1 base and J lost 3, with 13 bases in between. The germline V gene has CDR1 MDHEN and CDR2 SYDVKM. The CDR3 loop is CASSLFTQGNNQPQHF. The CDR3 coding sequence is TGTGCCAGCAGTTTATTCACCCAGGGGAACAATCAGCCCCAGCATTTT.

The chain employs TRBV10-3 and TRBJ2-5; TRBD2 matches 8 bases. The V and J ends lost 2 bases and 7 bases, in that order; junction bases with no gene match: 9. CDR3 length equals 15 residues. The germline gives CDR1 ENHRY, CDR2 SYGVKD. CDR3 sequence reads: CAISEKEREYSTQYF. The CDR3 region has the DNA TGTGCCATCAGTGAGAAGGAGCGGGAGTACTCGACCCAGTACTTC.

J is TRBJ1-5 and V is TRBV19; TRBD1 agrees at 9 bases. The CDR3 consists of 17 residues. The junction had 8 bases not matched to a gene; V was cut back by 1 base and J by 4 bases. Germline V gives CDR1 LNHDA, CDR2 SQIVND (reference sequence). The CDR3 sequence: CASSIVTGGLSNQPQHF. The CDR3 bases are TGTGCCAGTAGTATAGTTACAGGGGGCTTAAGTAATCAGCCCCAGCATTTT.

The chain recombines TRBV18 with TRBJ1-2; D unclear. This CDR3 has 15 amino acids. Trimming stripped 2 bases from V and 2 bases from J, with 12 bases between. Germline V gene lookup returns CDR1 KGHSH and CDR2 LQKENI. CDR3 in amino acids: CASSPIGQVNYGYTF. As DNA, the CDR3 is TGTGCCAGCTCACCAATTGGGCAGGTCAACTATGGCTACACCTTC. Full variable domain (missing parts from reference TRBV18 and TRBJ1-2): NAGVMQNPRHLVRRRGQEARLRCSPMKGHSHVYWYRQLPEEGLKFMVYLQKENIIDESGMPKERFSAEFPKEGPSILRIQQVVRGDSAAYFCASSPIGQVNYGYTFGSGTRLTVV.

This rearrangement joins TRBV29-1 to TRBJ2-1; tentatively, D is TRBD2 (6 bases). Germline CDR1 is SQVTM and CDR2 is ANQGSEA. The V end lost 1 base, the J end lost 3 bases, and 13 bases lay between the germline ends. The CDR3 runs 15 residues. CDR3 sequence reads: CSVEGAGTRYNEQFF. CDR3 in DNA: TGCAGCGTTGAAGGGGCGGGGACCCGCTACAATGAGCAGTTCTTC.

The V and J genes are TRBV7-9 and TRBJ2-5; 9 bases match TRBD1. The junction had 9 bases not matched to a gene; V was cut back by 4 bases and J by 9 bases. The CDR3 is made up of 14 amino acids. CDR1 and CDR2 from the germline V gene are SEHNR and FQNEAQ (reference sequence). The CDR3 sequence: CASSSQTGGVAQYF. The CDR3 coding sequence is TGTGCCAGCAGCTCCCAGACAGGGGGAGTGGCCCAGTACTTC.

The chain uses TRBV9 and TRBJ2-7; D might be TRBD1 (5 bases). V was pared by 4 bases and J by 3 bases, with 17 bases between. This CDR3 spans 15 amino acids. Per the germline V gene, CDR1 is SGDLS and CDR2 is YYNGEE. CDR3 coding DNA: TGTGCCAGCAGCAGCAAACAGGAGCCCATCTACGAGCAGTACTTC. Its translation is CASSSKQEPIYEQYF.

Concerning this clone: Distinct nucleotide sequences in the sample also encode this CDR3. In DNA, the CDR3 is TGTGCCAGCAGTTTGGGCGGGAGCTCCTACGAGCAGTACTTC. Amino acid sequence: CASSLGGSSYEQYF. The V and J genes are TRBV28 and TRBJ2-7, with 7 nucleotides matching TRBD2. Germline-derived CDR1 and CDR2 are MDHEN and SYDVKM. V was pared by 3 bases and J by 0 bases, with 2 bases of the junction left unmatched. The CDR3 covers 14 residues.

The chain joins TRBV6-4 to TRBJ2-5; D is possibly TRBD2 (6 bases). Germline assignment: CDR1 MRHNA and CDR2 SNTAGT. The CDR3 has 14 amino acids. V lost 1 base and J lost 4, with 10 bases in between. The CDR3 DNA reads TGTGCCAGCAGTGACTGGAGGGCCCCAGAGACCCAGTACTTC. Its translation is CASSDWRAPETQYF.

This rearrangement joins TRBV11-3 to TRBJ2-1; D may be TRBD2 (6 bases). The CDR3 has 13 residues. V lost 8 bases and J lost 5, with 13 bases in between. Per germline, CDR1 SGHNT and CDR2 YENEEA. CDR3 in amino acids: CASASVGNNEQFF. CDR3 sequence (DNA): TGTGCCAGCGCTAGCGTTGGGAACAATGAGCAGTTCTTC. Full variable domain (missing parts from reference TRBV11-3 and TRBJ2-1): EAGVVQSPRYKIIEKKQPVAFWCNPISGHNTLYWYLQNLGQGPELLIRYENEEAVDDSQLPKDRFSAERLKGVDSTLKIQPAELGDSAVYLCASASVGNNEQFFGPGTRLTVL.

V is TRBV30 and J is TRBJ2-3, with D tentatively TRBD2 (6 bases). Trimming left V 2 bases short and J 2 bases short, with 8 bases between. Germline V lookup: CDR1 GTSNPN, CDR2 SVGIG (reference sequence). The CDR3 is 13 amino acids. The CDR3 region is CAWSKRATDTQYF. Here the CDR3 DNA reads TGTGCCTGGAGTAAGCGGGCCACAGATACGCAGTATTTT.

V is TRBV15 and J is TRBJ2-5; D might be TRBD2 (5 bases). Trimming stripped 1 base from V and 5 bases from J, with 8 bases between. This CDR3 has 13 residues. Germline loops: CDR1 LNHNV, CDR2 YYDKDF (reference sequence). DNA for the CDR3: TGTGCCACCAGCAGAGCACTAGGGGAGACCCAGTACTTC. This gives the protein CATSRALGETQYF.

V and J are TRBV7-8 and TRBJ2-5; D call uncertain. The V gene's germline CDR1 is SGHVS and CDR2 FQNEAQ. The CDR3 runs to 15 residues. The V end lost 5 bases, the J end lost 1 base, and 14 bases lay between the germline ends. CDR3 nucleotides: TGTGCCAGCAGCCATTCGACCGGGTTCCAAGAGACCCAGTACTTC. Translating it yields CASSHSTGFQETQYF.

The chain recombines TRBV5-6 with TRBJ2-6; TRBD2 aligns across 7 bases. Losses at the gene ends were 0 bases for V and 0 bases for J; bases not matched to a gene: 3. The CDR3 extends over 17 amino acids. Germline V lookup: CDR1 SGHDT, CDR2 YYEEEE. For the CDR3, the DNA is TGTGCCAGCAGCTTGGCCCCGGGGGGCTCTGGGGCCAACGTCCTGACTTTC. Translated: CASSLAPGGSGANVLTF.

This rearrangement joins TRBV27 to TRBJ2-2, with TRBD1 identical over 9 bases. Germline V lookup: CDR1 MNHEY, CDR2 SMNVEV (reference sequence). The CDR3 has 17 amino acids. The V gene end was trimmed by 10 bases and the J gene end by 4 bases; junction bases not matched to a gene: 16. CDR3 amino acids: CATRQPGWTGVTGELFF. The CDR3 DNA reads as TGTGCCACCAGACAGCCGGGGTGGACAGGGGTCACCGGGGAGCTGTTTTTT.

J is TRBJ2-3 and V is TRBV27; D is possibly TRBD2 (5 bases). The CDR3 is 15 residues long. Germline CDR1 reads MNHEY; CDR2 reads SMNVEV (reference sequence). V was cut by 3 bases and J by 3 bases, with 13 bases left in between. CDR3 residues: CASSFRGKGTDTQYF. As DNA, the CDR3 is TGTGCCAGCAGTTTTCGAGGGAAAGGGACAGATACGCAGTATTTT.

This chain links TRBV7-3 with TRBJ2-1; 9 nucleotides line up with TRBD2. The CDR3 covers 14 residues. Germline V lookup: CDR1 SGHTA, CDR2 FQGTGA. Unmatched junction bases numbered 1, after V lost 1 base and J lost 6 bases. CDR3 DNA: TGTGCCAGCAGCTTAATAGCGGGAGTCAATGAGCAGTTCTTC. It encodes CASSLIAGVNEQFF.